Shown below are 16 T cell receptor beta chains from a single sample sequenced in a study of PD-1 blockade in mismatch repair-deficient tumors. The table came from immunoSEQ multiplex PCR; TCRdb's copy has only in-frame clones and leaves some out. The data contain about 49,000 clones, over 75% of them singletons. Here the sequenced sample was PBMCs, taken before pembrolizumab treatment. These receptors came from an adult with mismatch repair-deficient cancer.

The chain combines TRBV5-4 with TRBJ2-5; maybe TRBD2 (6 bases). CDR1 is SGHNT and CDR2 is YYREEE in the germline V gene (reference sequence). There are 15 residues in the CDR3. V lost 3 bases and J 0 bases, leaving 12 bases between the germline ends. The CDR3 is CASSYSGPYQETQYF. The CDR3 nucleotides read TGTGCCAGCAGCTATAGCGGCCCGTACCAAGAGACCCAGTACTTC.

The DNA for the CDR3 is TGTGCCAGCAGCTTAAGGCAGGACACCGGGGAGCTGTTTTTT. Protein: CASSLRQDTGELFF. The chain combines TRBV7-9 with TRBJ2-2; D remains ambiguous. Germline values: CDR1 SEHNR, CDR2 FQNEAQ (reference sequence). Trimming stripped 2 bases from V and 3 bases from J, with 7 bases between. This CDR3 has 14 residues.

The chain has TRBV18 and TRBJ2-3; a possible D gene is TRBD2 (6 bases). Germline V gene sequence: CDR1 KGHSH, CDR2 LQKENI. V was trimmed by 3 bases and J by 13 bases, leaving 20 bases between them. The CDR3 loop spans 14 amino acids. The CDR3 here is CASSPLGGSGEEYF. The CDR3 DNA is TGTGCCAGCTCACCCCTCGGGGGTAGCGGTGAAGAGTATTTT.

The J gene is TRBJ2-1, the V gene TRBV19; 7 bases line up with TRBD1. V was pared by 8 bases and J by 4 bases, with 5 bases of the junction left unmatched. Germline V gene data show CDR1 as LNHDA and CDR2 as SQIVND (reference sequence). The CDR3 contains 13 residues. DNA of the CDR3: TGTGCCAGTTCCGGGACAGCGTACAATGAGCAGTTCTTC. This sequence encodes CASSGTAYNEQFF.

The rearrangement uses TRBV2 and TRBJ1-1, with 7 bases fitting TRBD1. V was clipped by 6 bases and J by 2 bases; unmatched bases: 12. The CDR3 length is 16 residues. Germline V gives CDR1 SNHLY, CDR2 FYNNEI. The CDR3 coding sequence is TGTGCCAGCAGCCCTAGGGGGGCAGGGGGTAACACTGAAGCTTTCTTT. It specifies CASSPRGAGGNTEAFF.

The chain combines TRBV5-1 with TRBJ1-1; 8 bases map to TRBD1. With V trimmed by 4 bases and J by 5 bases, 7 bases remained unmatched. This CDR3 has 14 residues. Looked up from germline, CDR1 is SGHRS and CDR2 is YFSETQ. The CDR3 region has the DNA TGCGCCAGCAGCCAAGGACAGGGCGGAACTGAAGCTTTCTTT. Amino acid sequence: CASSQGQGGTEAFF.

This clone occurred once. The V gene is TRBV29-1, the J gene TRBJ1-1; possibly TRBD1 for D (5 bases). Trimming took 6 bases from V and 4 from J, leaving 12 bases between them. The CDR3 is made up of 12 amino acids. Germline CDR1 is SQVTM and CDR2 is ANQGSEA. In nucleotides, the CDR3 is TGCAGCGTCGAGGGACGGGGCACTGAAGCTTTCTTT. Translated, it gives CSVEGRGTEAFF.

The chain has TRBV18 and TRBJ2-3, with D maybe TRBD1 (6 bases). The V end lost 3 bases, the J end lost 5 bases, and 15 bases lay between the germline ends. The CDR3 contains 15 residues. Germline assignment: CDR1 KGHSH and CDR2 LQKENI. CDR3 nucleotides: TGTGCCAGCTCACCGGGCAGGGGCGCCCAAGATACGCAGTATTTT. It translates to CASSPGRGAQDTQYF.

The genes are TRBV11-2 and TRBJ2-5, with D possibly being TRBD2 (6 bases). The CDR3 loop spans 13 amino acids. V was pared by 3 bases and J by 5 bases, with 10 bases between. CDR1 and CDR2 (germline): SGHAT, FQNNGV. CDR3 sequence (DNA): TGTGCCAGCAGCTTCGGGAGAGGGGAGACCCAGTACTTC. Translated: CASSFGRGETQYF.

This sequence joins TRBV18 and TRBJ2-7; 14 nucleotides match TRBD2. The CDR3 runs to 15 residues. CDR1 and CDR2 from the germline V gene are KGHSH and LQKENI. J lost 7 bases, V lost 6 bases, and 8 bases had no gene match. CDR3 region: CASSPGLAGVEEQYF. For the CDR3, the DNA is TGTGCCAGCTCCCCGGGACTAGCGGGAGTCGAGGAGCAGTACTTC. Looking up the rest from reference TRBV18 and TRBJ2-7 gives the full variable domain: NAGVMQNPRHLVRRRGQEARLRCSPMKGHSHVYWYRQLPEEGLKFMVYLQKENIIDESGMPKERFSAEFPKEGPSILRIQQVVRGDSAAYFCASSPGLAGVEEQYFGPGTRLTVT.

This rearrangement joins TRBV27 to TRBJ1-5, with D perhaps matching TRBD1 (5 bases). Germline CDR1 and CDR2: MNHEY and SMNVEV (reference sequence). Trimming left V 2 bases short and J 6 bases short, with 11 bases between. The CDR3 is 14 amino acids. Here the CDR3 DNA reads TGTGCCAGCAGTTTAGGCACAGGTCTTCAGCCCCAGCATTTT. Protein: CASSLGTGLQPQHF.

This chain joins TRBV29-1 and TRBJ1-1; tentative D call: TRBD1 (5 bases). The CDR3 sequence is 13 residues long. Germline assignment: CDR1 SQVTM and CDR2 ANQGSEA. Deletions cut 6 bases from V and 0 bases from J, with 11 bases between. CDR3 nucleotides: TGCAGCGTCGAGGGACTGATGAACACTGAAGCTTTCTTT. It specifies CSVEGLMNTEAFF.

The V call is TRBV4-1, the J call TRBJ2-1; 7 bases fit TRBD2. The CDR3 consists of 15 residues. Losses at the gene ends were 2 bases for V and 4 bases for J; bases not matched to a gene: 5. Germline values: CDR1 MGHRA, CDR2 YSYEKL. CDR3 in amino acids: CASSQSGAGYNEQFF. CDR3 bases: TGCGCCAGCAGCCAAAGTGGAGCGGGGTACAATGAGCAGTTCTTC.

Written as DNA, the CDR3 is TGTGCCAGCAGTTGGGGACAGCCCTACGAGCAGTACTTC. Encoded protein: CASSWGQPYEQYF. The genes are TRBV27 and TRBJ2-7, with 7 bases aligning to TRBD1. Germline CDR1 reads MNHEY; CDR2 reads SMNVEV (reference sequence). This CDR3 has 13 residues. V lost 4 bases to trimming and J lost 2 bases; unmatched junction nucleotides: 2.

The rearrangement links TRBV13 to TRBJ1-3, with unresolved D. This CDR3 spans 14 amino acids. CDR1 is PRHDT, CDR2 FYEKMQ, per germline (reference sequence). V lost 2 bases, J lost 2 bases, and 7 bases lay in between. DNA for the CDR3: TGTGCCAGCAGCTTACCGGGTACTGGAAACACCATATATTTT. Its protein is CASSLPGTGNTIYF.

This chain's CDR3 is CASFQAGIGELFF. CDR3 sequence (DNA): TGTGCCAGCTTCCAAGCGGGGATAGGGGAGCTGTTTTTT. V usage is TRBV6-1 and J usage is TRBJ2-2; 7 positions match TRBD2. The CDR3 is made up of 13 amino acids. V shed 8 bases and J 8 bases; nucleotides not matched to a gene: 8. Germline CDR1 reads MNHNS; CDR2 reads SASEGT.